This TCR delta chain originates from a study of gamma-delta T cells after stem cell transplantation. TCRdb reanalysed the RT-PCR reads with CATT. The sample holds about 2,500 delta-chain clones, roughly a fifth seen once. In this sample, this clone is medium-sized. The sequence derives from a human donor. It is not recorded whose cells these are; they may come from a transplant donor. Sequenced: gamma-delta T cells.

The CDR3 here is CACDTLGDRGDKLIF. The DNA for the CDR3 is TGTGCCTGTGACACGTTGGGGGATAGAGGCGATAAACTCATCTTT. The chain links TRDV2 to TRDJ1, with 9 bases matching TRDD3. Trimming removed 1 base from V and 4 bases from J; junction bases left unmatched: 6. Germline CDR1 is GEAIGNYY and CDR2 is EKD. The CDR3 covers 15 residues.